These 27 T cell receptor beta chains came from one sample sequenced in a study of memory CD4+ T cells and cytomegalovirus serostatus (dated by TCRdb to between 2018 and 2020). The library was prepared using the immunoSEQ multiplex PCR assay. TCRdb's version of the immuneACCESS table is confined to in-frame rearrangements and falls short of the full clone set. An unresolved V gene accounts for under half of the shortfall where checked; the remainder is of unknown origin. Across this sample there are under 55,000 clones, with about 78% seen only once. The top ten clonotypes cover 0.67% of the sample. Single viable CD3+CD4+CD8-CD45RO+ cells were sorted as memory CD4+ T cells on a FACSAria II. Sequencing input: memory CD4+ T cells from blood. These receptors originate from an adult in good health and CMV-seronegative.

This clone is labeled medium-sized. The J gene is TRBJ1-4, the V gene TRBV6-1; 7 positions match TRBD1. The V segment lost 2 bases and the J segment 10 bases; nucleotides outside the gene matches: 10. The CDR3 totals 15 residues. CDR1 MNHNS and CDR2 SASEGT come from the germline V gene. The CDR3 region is CASSERTGAQGKLFF. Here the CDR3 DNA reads TGTGCCAGCAGTGAACGGACAGGCGCCCAGGGAAAACTGTTTTTT.

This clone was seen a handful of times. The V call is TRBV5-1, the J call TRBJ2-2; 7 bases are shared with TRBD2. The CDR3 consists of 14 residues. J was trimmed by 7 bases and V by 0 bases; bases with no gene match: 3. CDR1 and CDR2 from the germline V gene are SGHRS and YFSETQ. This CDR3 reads CASSLAAGIGELFF. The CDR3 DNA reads TGCGCCAGCAGCTTGGCAGCGGGAATCGGGGAGCTGTTTTTT.

As DNA, the CDR3 is TGTGCCAGCAGCTTAGGTGTTAAGGATACGCAGTATTTT. Encoded protein: CASSLGVKDTQYF. The chain is built from TRBV7-3 and TRBJ2-3; D uncertain. Germline-derived CDR1 and CDR2 are SGHTA and FQGTGA. CDR3 length equals 13 residues. Trimming removed 2 bases at V and 6 bases at J, with 9 bases between.

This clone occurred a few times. The CDR3 here is CASTSYTNTEAFF. The CDR3 DNA follows: TGTGCCAGCACCTCCTACACGAACACTGAAGCTTTCTTT. The chain links TRBV6-5 to TRBJ1-1; D unclear. Trimming removed 7 bases at V and 1 base at J, with 10 bases between. The germline CDR1 and CDR2 sequences are MNHEY and SVGAGI. This CDR3 has 13 amino acids.

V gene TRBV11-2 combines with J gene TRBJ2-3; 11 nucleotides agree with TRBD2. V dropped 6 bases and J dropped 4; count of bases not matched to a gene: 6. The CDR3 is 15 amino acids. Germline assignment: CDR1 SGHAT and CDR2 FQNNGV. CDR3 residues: CASRELAGVPDTQYF. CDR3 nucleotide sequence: TGTGCCAGCAGGGAACTAGCGGGAGTCCCAGATACGCAGTATTTT.

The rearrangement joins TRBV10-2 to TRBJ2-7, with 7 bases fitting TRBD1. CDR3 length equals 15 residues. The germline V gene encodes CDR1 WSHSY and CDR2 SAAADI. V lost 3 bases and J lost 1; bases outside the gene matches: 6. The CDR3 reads CASSDRGTASYEQYF. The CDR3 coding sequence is TGCGCCAGCAGTGATCGAGGGACAGCGTCCTACGAGCAGTACTTC.

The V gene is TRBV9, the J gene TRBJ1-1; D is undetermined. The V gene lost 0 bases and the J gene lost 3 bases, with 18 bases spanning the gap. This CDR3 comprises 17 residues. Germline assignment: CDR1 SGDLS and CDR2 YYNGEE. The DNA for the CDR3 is TGTGCCAGCAGCGTAGGCGCGACCGACCCTCGGGACACTGAAGCTTTCTTT. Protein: CASSVGATDPRDTEAFF. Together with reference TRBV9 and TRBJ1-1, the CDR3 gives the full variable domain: DSGVTQTPKHLITATGQRVTLRCSPRSGDLSVYWYQQSLDQGLQFLIQYYNGEERAKGNILERFSAQQFPDLHSELNLSSLELGDSALYFCASSVGATDPRDTEAFFGQGTRLTVV.

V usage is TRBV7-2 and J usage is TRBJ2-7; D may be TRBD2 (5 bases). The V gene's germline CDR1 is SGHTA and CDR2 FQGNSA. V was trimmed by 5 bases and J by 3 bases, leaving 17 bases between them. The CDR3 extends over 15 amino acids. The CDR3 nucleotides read TGTGCCAGCAGCGCCCTCGGGGTTCGGAGCTACGAGCAGTACTTC. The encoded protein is CASSALGVRSYEQYF.

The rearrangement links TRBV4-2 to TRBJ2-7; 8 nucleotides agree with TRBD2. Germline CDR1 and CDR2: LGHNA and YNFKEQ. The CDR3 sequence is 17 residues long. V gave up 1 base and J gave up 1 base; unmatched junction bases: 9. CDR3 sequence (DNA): TGTGCCAGCAGCCAAGTCTTCGCTAGCGGGCGATCCTACGAGCAGTACTTC. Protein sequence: CASSQVFASGRSYEQYF.

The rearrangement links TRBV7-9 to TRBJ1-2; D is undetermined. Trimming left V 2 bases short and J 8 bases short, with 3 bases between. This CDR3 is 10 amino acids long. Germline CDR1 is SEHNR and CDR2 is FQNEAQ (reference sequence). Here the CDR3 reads CASSLKGYTF. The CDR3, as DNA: TGTGCCAGCAGCTTAAAGGGCTACACCTTC.

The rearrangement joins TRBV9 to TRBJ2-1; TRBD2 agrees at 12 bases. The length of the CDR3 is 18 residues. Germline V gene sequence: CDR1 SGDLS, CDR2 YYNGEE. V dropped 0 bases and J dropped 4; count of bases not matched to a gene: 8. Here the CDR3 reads CASSVALMTSGGYNEQFF. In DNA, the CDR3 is TGTGCCAGCAGCGTAGCCTTAATGACTAGCGGGGGTTACAATGAGCAGTTCTTC. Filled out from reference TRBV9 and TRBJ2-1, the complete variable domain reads DSGVTQTPKHLITATGQRVTLRCSPRSGDLSVYWYQQSLDQGLQFLIQYYNGEERAKGNILERFSAQQFPDLHSELNLSSLELGDSALYFCASSVALMTSGGYNEQFFGPGTRLTVL.

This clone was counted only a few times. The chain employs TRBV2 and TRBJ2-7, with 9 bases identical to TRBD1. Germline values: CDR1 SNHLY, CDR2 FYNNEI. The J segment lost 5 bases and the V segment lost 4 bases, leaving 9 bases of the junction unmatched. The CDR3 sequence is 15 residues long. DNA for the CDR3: TGTGCCAGCAGTGCGGTACAGGGGGCGAGGAACGAGCAGTACTTC. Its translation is CASSAVQGARNEQYF.

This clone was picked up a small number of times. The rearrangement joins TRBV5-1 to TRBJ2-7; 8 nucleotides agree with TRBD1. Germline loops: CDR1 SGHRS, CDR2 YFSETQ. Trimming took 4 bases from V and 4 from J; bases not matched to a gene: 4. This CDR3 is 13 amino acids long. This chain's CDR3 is CASSEQGAYEQYF. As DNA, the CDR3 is TGCGCCAGCAGCGAGCAGGGGGCGTACGAGCAGTACTTC.

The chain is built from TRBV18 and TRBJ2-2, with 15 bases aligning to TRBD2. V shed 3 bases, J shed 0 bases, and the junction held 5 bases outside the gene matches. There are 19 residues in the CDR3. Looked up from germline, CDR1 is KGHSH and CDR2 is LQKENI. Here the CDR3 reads CASSPHGLAGGTNTGELFF. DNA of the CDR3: TGTGCCAGCTCACCCCACGGACTAGCGGGAGGGACGAACACCGGGGAGCTGTTTTTT.

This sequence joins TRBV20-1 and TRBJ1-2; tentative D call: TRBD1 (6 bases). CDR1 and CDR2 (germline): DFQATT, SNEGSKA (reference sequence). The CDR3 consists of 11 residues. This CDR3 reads CSSGAVYGYTF. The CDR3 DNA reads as TGCAGCTCAGGGGCAGTCTATGGCTACACCTTC.

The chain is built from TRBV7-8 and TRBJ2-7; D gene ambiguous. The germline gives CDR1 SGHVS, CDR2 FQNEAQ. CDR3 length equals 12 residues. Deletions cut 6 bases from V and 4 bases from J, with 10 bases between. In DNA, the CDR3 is TGTGCCAGCAGTCACAGCGAATACGAGCAGTACTTC. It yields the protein CASSHSEYEQYF.

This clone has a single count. CDR3 sequence: CASSQVDGRGSTDTQYF. The CDR3, as DNA: TGTGCCAGCAGCCAAGTCGACGGGAGGGGGAGCACAGATACGCAGTATTTT. The rearrangement links TRBV4-2 to TRBJ2-3; 8 nucleotides align to TRBD2. Trimming took 1 base from V and 0 from J; bases not matched to a gene: 6. This CDR3 is 17 amino acids long. Germline CDR1 is LGHNA and CDR2 is YNFKEQ.

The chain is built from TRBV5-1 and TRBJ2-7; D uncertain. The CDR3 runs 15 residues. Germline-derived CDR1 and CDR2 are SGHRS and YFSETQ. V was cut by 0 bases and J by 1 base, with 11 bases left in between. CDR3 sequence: CASSLGAGNSYEQYF. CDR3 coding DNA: TGCGCCAGCAGCTTGGGCGCAGGAAATTCCTACGAGCAGTACTTC.

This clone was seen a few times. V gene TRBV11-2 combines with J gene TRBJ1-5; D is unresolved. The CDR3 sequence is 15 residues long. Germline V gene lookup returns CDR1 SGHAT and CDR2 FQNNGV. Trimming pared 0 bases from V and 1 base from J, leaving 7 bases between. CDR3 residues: CASSLEGGSNQPQHF. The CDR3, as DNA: TGTGCCAGCAGCTTAGAAGGTGGGAGCAATCAGCCCCAGCATTTT.

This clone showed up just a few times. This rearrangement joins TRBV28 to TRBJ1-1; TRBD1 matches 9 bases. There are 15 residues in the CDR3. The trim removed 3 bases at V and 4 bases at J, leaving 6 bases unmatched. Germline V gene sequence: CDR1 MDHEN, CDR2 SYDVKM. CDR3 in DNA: TGTGCCAGCAGTTTGGGGACAGGGAAAGGCACTGAAGCTTTCTTT. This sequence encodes CASSLGTGKGTEAFF. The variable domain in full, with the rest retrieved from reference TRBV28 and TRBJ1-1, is DVKVTQSSRYLVKRTGEKVFLECVQDMDHENMFWYRQDPGLGLRLIYFSYDVKMKEKGDIPEGYSVSREKKERFSLILESASTNQTSMYLCASSLGTGKGTEAFFGQGTRLTVV.

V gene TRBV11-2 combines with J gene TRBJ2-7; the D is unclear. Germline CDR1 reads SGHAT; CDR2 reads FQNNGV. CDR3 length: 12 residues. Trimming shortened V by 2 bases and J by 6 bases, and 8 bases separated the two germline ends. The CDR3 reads CASSLIGFEQYF. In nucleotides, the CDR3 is TGTGCCAGCAGCTTAATAGGGTTCGAGCAGTACTTC.

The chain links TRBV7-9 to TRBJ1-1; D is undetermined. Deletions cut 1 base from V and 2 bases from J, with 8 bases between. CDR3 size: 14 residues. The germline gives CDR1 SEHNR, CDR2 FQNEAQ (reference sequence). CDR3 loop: CASSLEGPNTEAFF. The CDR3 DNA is TGTGCCAGCAGCTTAGAAGGGCCTAACACTGAAGCTTTCTTT.

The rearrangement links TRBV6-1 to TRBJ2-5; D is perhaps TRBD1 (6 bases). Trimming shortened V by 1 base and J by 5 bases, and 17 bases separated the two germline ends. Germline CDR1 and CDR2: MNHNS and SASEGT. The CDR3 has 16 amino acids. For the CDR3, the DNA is TGTGCCAGCAGTGAAGACGGGACACAAAGTCTGGAGACCCAGTACTTC. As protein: CASSEDGTQSLETQYF.

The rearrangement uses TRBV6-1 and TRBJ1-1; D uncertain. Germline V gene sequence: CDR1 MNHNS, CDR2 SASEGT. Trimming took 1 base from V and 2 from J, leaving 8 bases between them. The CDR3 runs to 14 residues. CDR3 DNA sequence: TGTGCCAGCAGTGAAGACAGATATAACACTGAAGCTTTCTTT. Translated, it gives CASSEDRYNTEAFF.

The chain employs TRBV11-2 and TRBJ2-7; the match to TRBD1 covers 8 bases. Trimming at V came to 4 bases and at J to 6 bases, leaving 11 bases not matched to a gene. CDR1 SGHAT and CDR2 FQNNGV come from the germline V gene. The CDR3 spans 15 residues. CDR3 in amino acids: CASSYPGQGLREQYF. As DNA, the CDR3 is TGTGCCAGCAGCTACCCTGGACAGGGACTTCGCGAGCAGTACTTC. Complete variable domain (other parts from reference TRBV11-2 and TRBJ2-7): EAGVAQSPRYKIIEKRQSVAFWCNPISGHATLYWYQQILGQGPKLLIQFQNNGVVDDSQLPKDRFSAERLKGVDSTLKIQPAKLEDSAVYLCASSYPGQGLREQYFGPGTRLTVT.

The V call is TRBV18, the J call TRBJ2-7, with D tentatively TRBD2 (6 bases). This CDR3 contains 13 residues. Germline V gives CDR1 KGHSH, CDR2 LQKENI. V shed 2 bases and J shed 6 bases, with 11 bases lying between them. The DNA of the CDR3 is TGTGCCAGCTCACCAGGGGGAGGCCGCGAGCAGTACTTC. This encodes CASSPGGGREQYF. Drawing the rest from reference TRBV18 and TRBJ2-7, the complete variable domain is NAGVMQNPRHLVRRRGQEARLRCSPMKGHSHVYWYRQLPEEGLKFMVYLQKENIIDESGMPKERFSAEFPKEGPSILRIQQVVRGDSAAYFCASSPGGGREQYFGPGTRLTVT.

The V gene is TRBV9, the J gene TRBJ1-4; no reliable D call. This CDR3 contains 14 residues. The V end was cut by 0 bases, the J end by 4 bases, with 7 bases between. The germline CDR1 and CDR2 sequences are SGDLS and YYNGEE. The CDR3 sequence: CASSVAPSNEKLFF. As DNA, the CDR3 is TGTGCCAGCAGCGTAGCTCCCAGTAATGAAAAACTGTTTTTT.